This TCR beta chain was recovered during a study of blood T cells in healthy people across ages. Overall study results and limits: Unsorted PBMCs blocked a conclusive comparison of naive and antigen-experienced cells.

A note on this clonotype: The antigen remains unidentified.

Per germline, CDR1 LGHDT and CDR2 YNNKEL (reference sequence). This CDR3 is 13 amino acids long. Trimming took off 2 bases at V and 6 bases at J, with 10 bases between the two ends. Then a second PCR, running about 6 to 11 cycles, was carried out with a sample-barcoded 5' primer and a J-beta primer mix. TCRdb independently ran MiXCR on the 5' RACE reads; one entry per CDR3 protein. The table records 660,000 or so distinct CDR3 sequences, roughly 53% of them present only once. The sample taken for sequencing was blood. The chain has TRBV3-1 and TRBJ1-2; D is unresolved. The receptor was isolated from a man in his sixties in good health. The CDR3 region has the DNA TGTGCCAGCAGCCAAAACTCAGGACATGGCTACACCTTC. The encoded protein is CASSQNSGHGYTF.